Described below is a single TCR beta chain sequence and its context. Its antigen is undetermined. This may stem from a read error, because a much larger clone lies one nucleotide away. The CDR3 totals 13 residues. Germline V gene data show CDR1 as SNHLY and CDR2 as FYNNEI. TCRdb itself ran the 5' RACE reads through MiXCR, one entry per CDR3 protein. This sample carries under 200,000 distinct CDR3 sequences, about an eighth of them seen once, and the ten largest clones take roughly 11%. This sample is drawn from a study of CD8 T cells in ankylosing spondylitis. General study results and limits: What seemed typical of ankylosing spondylitis blood was a TCR beta motif built from about 8 highly homologous variants. Reportedly, matched ankylosing spondylitis synovial fluid was significantly enriched for disease-linked clones. Disease-linked clones were found to be CD8+ and relatively rare in peripheral blood.

The clonotype originates from a female donor with ankylosing spondylitis or in good health (not recorded which). J is TRBJ2-3 and V is TRBV2; 7 bases are a match to TRBD2. The sequencing sample was made of blood, either unsorted or a sorted T cell fraction (not recorded which). Written as DNA, the CDR3 is TGTGCCAGCGGGAGGGAAAGCACAGATACGCGGTATTTT. Its protein product is CASGRESTDTRYF.